This T cell receptor beta chain was identified during a study of blood T cell repertoires in COVID-19. Study information: Acute and convalescent COVID-19 samples came from the United States, Italy and Spain. T cells, B-cell-depleted T cells, or PBMCs provided the cDNA or gDNA that served as material.

This CDR3 spans 15 amino acids. After removal of 0 bases from V and 6 bases from J, the junction contained 2 bases not matched to a gene. Germline CDR1 MNHEY, CDR2 SVGAGI. As handled by the study authors: Counts of nucleated cells, estimated from reference gene primer amplification, were obtained. Generated by immunoSEQ multiplex PCR, the TCRdb table keeps only in-frame clones and is missing some. Clone size and the V and J calls come from that table; the DNA yielded D and trimming. The sample has roughly 98,000 clones, 82% seen once. What was sequenced was peripheral blood. This chain joins TRBV6-5 and TRBJ1-6; 7 bases map to TRBD1. This TCR was recovered from a man between 65 and 79 years old with active or convalescent COVID-19. The CDR3 loop reads CASSYSGTANSPLHF. DNA of the CDR3: TGTGCCAGCAGTTACTCCGGGACAGCTAATTCACCCCTCCACTTT.